These T cell receptor beta chains were read from a single sample in a study of cytomegalovirus exposure and HLA in healthy donors. The data were produced by immunoSEQ multiplex PCR, yet TCRdb's version contains in-frame clones alone and is incomplete. This table has about 88,000 clones, roughly 96% appearing once. Material: PBMCs. These TCRs come from a man aged 18 to 35 in good health and CMV-seronegative. Both conserved end residues are part of each CDR3. The D gene is left open where the match is weak. Clone size is stated in some rows and not others, as once, few, many or a class when expanded.

TRBJ2-2 . 19 TRBV5-6 TRBD2 CASTPGGTDTVANTGELFF TGTGCCAGCACCCCCGGGGGGACGGACACAGTGGCGAACACCGGGGAGCTGTTTTTT
TRBJ2-1 once 17 TRBV7-9 TRBD2 CASSTRTSGLLVDEQFF TGTGCCAGCAGCACCAGGACTAGCGGTCTACTTGTGGATGAGCAGTTCTTC
TRBJ1-1 . 14 TRBV7-2 TRBD1 CASSEGWDRDEAFF TGTGCCAGCAGCGAGGGTTGGGACAGGGATGAAGCTTTCTTT
TRBJ1-2 . 14 TRBV18 TRBD1 CASSPWDSVYGYTF TGTGCCAGCTCACCGTGGGACAGCGTCTATGGCTACACCTTC
TRBJ2-3 . 16 TRBV11-2 TRBD2 CASSFSGRASTDTQYF TGTGCCAGCAGCTTTAGCGGGAGGGCCAGCACAGATACGCAGTATTTT
TRBJ1-1 . 12 TRBV30 . CAWSPRGAEAFF TGTGCCTGGAGTCCCCGGGGGGCTGAAGCTTTCTTT
TRBJ1-1 . 15 TRBV5-1 . CASSLVGAGNTEAFF TGCGCCAGCAGCTTGGTCGGTGCCGGGAACACTGAAGCTTTCTTT
TRBJ1-2 . 15 TRBV19 TRBD1 CASKPGTGANYGYTF TGTGCCAGTAAACCCGGGACAGGAGCTAACTATGGCTACACCTTC
TRBJ2-3 . 16 TRBV7-2 TRBD2 CASSWGLAGDTDTQYF TGTGCCAGCAGCTGGGGACTAGCGGGAGACACAGATACGCAGTATTTT
TRBJ1-5 . 13 TRBV30 TRBD1 CAWGDRLDQPQHF TGTGCCTGGGGGGACAGGCTGGATCAGCCCCAGCATTTT
TRBJ2-1 . 12 TRBV6-5 . CASSRGDYEQFF TGTGCCAGCAGTCGGGGAGACTATGAGCAGTTCTTC
TRBJ1-4 . 14 TRBV5-1 . CASSITGRGEKLFF TGCGCCAGCAGTATCACTGGGAGGGGAGAAAAACTGTTTTTT
TRBJ2-5 . 15 TRBV7-2 . CASSLRGRSQETQYF TGTGCCAGCAGCTTACGAGGGAGGAGCCAAGAGACCCAGTACTTC
TRBJ1-5 few 15 TRBV11-2 . CASSLYRGSNQPQHF TGTGCCAGCAGCTTATACCGAGGTAGCAATCAGCCCCAGCATTTT
TRBJ2-3 . 16 TRBV16 . CASSQLGGPYTDTQYF TGTGCCAGCAGCCAATTGGGCGGGCCATACACAGATACGCAGTATTTT
TRBJ1-5 . 15 TRBV4-3 TRBD1 CASSQRQGGNQPQHF TGCGCCAGCAGCCAACGACAGGGGGGCAATCAGCCCCAGCATTTT
TRBJ2-7 . 14 TRBV4-2 . CASSQDPLAYEQYF TGTGCCAGCAGCCAAGACCCCCTCGCCTACGAGCAGTACTTC
TRBJ1-2 . 14 TRBV5-1 TRBD1 CASLGAEGAGGYTF TGCGCCAGCCTCGGAGCCGAGGGGGCGGGGGGCTACACCTTC
TRBJ2-3 once 18 TRBV11-2 . CASSLSYGVTSSTDTQYF TGTGCCAGCAGCCTCTCCTACGGGGTTACCTCTAGCACAGATACGCAGTATTTT
TRBJ2-3 . 16 TRBV2 TRBD1 CASSLPRDRATDTQYF TGTGCCAGCAGTCTTCCCCGGGACAGGGCAACGGATACGCAGTATTTT
TRBJ2-3 . 15 TRBV5-6 TRBD2 CASRYGLAGADTQYF TGTGCCAGCAGGTACGGACTAGCGGGAGCAGATACGCAGTATTTT
TRBJ2-3 . 15 TRBV27 TRBD2 CASSQIAGVADTQYF TGTGCCAGCAGTCAGATAGCGGGAGTAGCAGATACGCAGTATTTT